These 16 T cell receptor beta chains came from one sample sequenced in a study of cytomegalovirus exposure and HLA in healthy donors. Both 60 Vbeta primers and 13 Jbeta primers went into the PCR. The repertoire was sequenced with immunoSEQ multiplex PCR; TCRdb's copy has only in-frame clones and lacks some. The profile covers under 200,000 clones, with over 65% appearing a single time and about 2.9% taken by the ten largest. Material for sequencing was PBMCs. These receptors were obtained from a woman in her 40s in good health and CMV-seropositive.

CDR3 nucleotide sequence: TGTGCCAGCAGCACCGGGACAGGGAACCAAGAGACCCAGTACTTC. The encoded protein is CASSTGTGNQETQYF. V gene TRBV28 combines with J gene TRBJ2-5; 9 bases match TRBD1. The trim removed 6 bases at V and 0 bases at J, leaving 5 bases unmatched. Germline V gives CDR1 MDHEN, CDR2 SYDVKM. This CDR3 spans 15 amino acids. Complete variable domain (other parts from reference TRBV28 and TRBJ2-5): DVKVTQSSRYLVKRTGEKVFLECVQDMDHENMFWYRQDPGLGLRLIYFSYDVKMKEKGDIPEGYSVSREKKERFSLILESASTNQTSMYLCASSTGTGNQETQYFGPGTRLLVL.

This clone was counted only a few times. One junction end does not reproduce the germline sequence, and a read error may be involved. This chain connects TRBV19 to TRBJ1-2; perhaps TRBD1 as D (5 bases). The CDR3 is 13 residues long. The V gene's germline CDR1 is LNHDA and CDR2 SQIVND (reference sequence). In nucleotides, the CDR3 is TGTGCCAGTAGTTCGGGGGTTGGCTATGGCTACCCCTTC. Its protein product is CASSSGVGYGYPF.

The rearrangement links TRBV9 to TRBJ2-1, with 12 bases matching TRBD2. CDR3 size: 17 residues. Trimming at V came to 0 bases and at J to 4 bases, leaving 5 bases not matched to a gene. Germline assignment: CDR1 SGDLS and CDR2 YYNGEE. CDR3 nucleotide sequence: TGTGCCAGCAGCGTAGAACTAGCGGGGGGTATATACAATGAGCAGTTCTTC. Protein sequence: CASSVELAGGIYNEQFF.

The V call is TRBV28, the J call TRBJ2-7; 9 bases are shared with TRBD2. V lost 5 bases, J lost 3 bases, and 8 bases stayed unmatched. The CDR3 is 15 amino acids. CDR1 and CDR2 from the germline V gene are MDHEN and SYDVKM. CDR3 nucleotide sequence: TGTGCCAGCAGTCCTTACCAGCGGGGGGACTACGAGCAGTACTTC. Translation: CASSPYQRGDYEQYF.

The chain links TRBV5-1 to TRBJ2-3, with 7 bases matching TRBD2. The germline V gene has CDR1 SGHRS and CDR2 YFSETQ. The length of the CDR3 is 16 residues. V trimming: 0 bases; J trimming: 6 bases; junction bases outside the gene matches: 10. The CDR3 coding sequence is TGCGCCAGCAGCTTGGCCGTGCTAGCGGTTCAGGATACGCAGTATTTT. It is translated as CASSLAVLAVQDTQYF.

The chain is built from TRBV18 and TRBJ1-4, with TRBD1 as a possible D gene (5 bases). Germline CDR1 KGHSH, CDR2 LQKENI. This CDR3 is 13 amino acids long. V gave up 2 bases and J gave up 7 bases, with 8 bases separating them. CDR3 amino acids: CASSPRGTEKLFF. As DNA, the CDR3 is TGTGCCAGCTCACCAAGGGGTACTGAAAAACTGTTTTTT. Based on the CDR3 plus reference TRBV18 and TRBJ1-4, the full variable domain is NAGVMQNPRHLVRRRGQEARLRCSPMKGHSHVYWYRQLPEEGLKFMVYLQKENIIDESGMPKERFSAEFPKEGPSILRIQQVVRGDSAAYFCASSPRGTEKLFFGSGTQLSVL.

This chain uses TRBV12-5 with TRBJ1-1; D is unclear. V was shortened by 8 bases and J by 0 bases, with 13 bases between the two germline ends. Germline V lookup: CDR1 LGHNT, CDR2 FRNRAP. The CDR3 is 14 residues long. The CDR3 sequence is CASRGRGLNTEAFF. CDR3 in DNA: TGTGCTAGTCGGGGTCGGGGTTTGAACACTGAAGCTTTCTTT.

J is TRBJ1-3 and V is TRBV4-3, with TRBD1 as a possible D gene (5 bases). Trimming pared 4 bases from V and 7 bases from J, leaving 14 bases between. Germline V gene lookup returns CDR1 LGHNA and CDR2 YSLEER. The CDR3 has 14 amino acids. CDR3 bases: TGCGCCAGCAGCCCGACGGGACTCGAGAACACCATATATTTT. Encoded protein: CASSPTGLENTIYF.

CDR3 loop: CASSVRGRGYTF. Here the CDR3 DNA reads TGTGCCAGCAGCGTTAGGGGTCGTGGCTACACCTTC. This chain uses TRBV7-9 with TRBJ1-2, with D possibly matching TRBD1 (5 bases). Germline V gene lookup returns CDR1 SEHNR and CDR2 FQNEAQ (reference sequence). V was cut by 5 bases and J by 7 bases, with 11 bases left in between. The CDR3 has 12 amino acids.

This clone was seen a handful of times. The chain combines TRBV7-2 with TRBJ2-7; TRBD1 matches 11 bases. Germline assignment: CDR1 SGHTA and CDR2 FQGNSA. This CDR3 region has 13 residues. V lost 5 bases, J lost 5 bases, and 2 bases stayed unmatched. CDR3 nucleotide sequence: TGTGCCAGCAGCCGGGACAGGGGGGACGAGCAGTACTTC. It is translated as CASSRDRGDEQYF.

V is TRBV2 and J is TRBJ1-3; TRBD1 matches 7 bases. The CDR3 sequence is 13 residues long. Germline V lookup: CDR1 SNHLY, CDR2 FYNNEI. Losses at the gene ends were 5 bases for V and 2 bases for J; bases not matched to a gene: 0. In DNA, the CDR3 is TGTGCCAGCAGTACAGGGGCTGGAAACACCATATATTTT. Its translation is CASSTGAGNTIYF.

The chain has TRBV4-2 and TRBJ1-4; D may be TRBD1 (5 bases). Trimming took off 6 bases at V and 4 bases at J, with 6 bases between the two ends. The CDR3 consists of 12 residues. CDR1 and CDR2 (germline): LGHNA, YNFKEQ. The CDR3 bases are TGTGCCAGCAGGCAGGGTAATGAAAAACTGTTTTTT. Its protein product is CASRQGNEKLFF.

Regarding this clone: The junction departs from germline at one end; a sequencing error may be responsible. CDR3 region: CSSSPHTGISGEQYF. The CDR3 DNA reads TGTTCCAGCAGCCCCCATACAGGGATATCGGGCGAGCAGTACTTC. The rearrangement joins TRBV7-9 to TRBJ2-7; D may be TRBD1 (6 bases). Germline CDR1 is SEHNR and CDR2 is FQNEAQ (reference sequence). The CDR3 loop spans 15 amino acids.

The chain couples TRBV7-9 to TRBJ2-5; 7 bases map to TRBD2. This CDR3 is 15 amino acids long. CDR1 and CDR2 from the germline V gene are SEHNR and FQNEAQ (reference sequence). V lost 2 bases to trimming and J lost 2 bases; unmatched junction nucleotides: 5. The CDR3 sequence: CASSLPLAEQETQYF. The CDR3 DNA sequence: TGTGCCAGCAGCTTACCCCTAGCGGAGCAAGAGACCCAGTACTTC. The full variable domain, in which reference TRBV7-9 and TRBJ2-5 provide the parts outside the CDR3, is DTGVSQNPRHKITKRGQNVTFRCDPISEHNRLYWYRQTLGQGPEFLTYFQNEAQLEKSRLLSDRFSAERPKGSFSTLEIQRTEQGDSAMYLCASSLPLAEQETQYFGPGTRLLVL.

The V gene is TRBV4-3, the J gene TRBJ1-1; 7 bases line up with TRBD1. V gave up 1 base and J gave up 10 bases; unmatched junction bases: 6. The CDR3 is 13 residues long. Germline-derived CDR1 and CDR2 are LGHNA and YSLEER. CDR3 coding DNA: TGCGCCAGCAGCCAAGTAGGGGGCGGTGGAGCTTTCTTT. As protein: CASSQVGGGGAFF.

The chain recombines TRBV18 with TRBJ2-5; D gene unclear. The CDR3 is 13 amino acids. Germline values: CDR1 KGHSH, CDR2 LQKENI. Trimming removed 3 bases at V and 5 bases at J, with 10 bases between. Here the CDR3 DNA reads TGTGCCAGCTCACCCCCGCCTCGGGAGACCCAGTACTTC. Its translation: CASSPPPRETQYF.